These T cell receptor beta chains were read from a single sample in a study of T cells of healthy individuals. TCRdb passed the 5' RACE reads through MiXCR, listing each CDR3 protein once. This sample yields more than 60,000 distinct CDR3 sequences, of which around 15% are seen a single time; about 4.7% belongs to the top ten. The receptors come from a human donor in good health. The CDR3 runs from the conserved cysteine through the conserved F or W. The order of the fields is D gene, J gene, clone size, V gene, CDR3 protein, CDR3 DNA. D genes are given only for firm matches. Clone size, where shown, is once, few, many, or a class for clones that have expanded.

TRBD2 | TRBJ2-3 | few | TRBV11-2 | CASSSRTSGAAYTQYF | TGTGCCAGCAGCTCTCGGACTAGCGGGGCCGCCTATACGCAGTATTTT
TRBD1 | TRBJ2-5 | NA | TRBV6-4 | CASRQNRGRQETQYF | TGTGCCAGCAGACAAAACAGGGGGCGGCAAGAGACCCAGTACTTC
TRBD1 | TRBJ1-2 | NA | TRBV7-2 | CASSLVRQGARGYTF | TGTGCCAGCAGCTTAGTGCGGCAGGGGGCGCGTGGCTACACCTTC
TRBD1 | TRBJ2-1 | many | TRBV11-1 | CASSLMDWGQGYNEQFF | TGTGCCAGCAGCTTAATGGACTGGGGACAGGGCTACAATGAGCAGTTCTTC
TRBD1 | TRBJ1-1 | many | TRBV6-2/TRBV6-3 | CASSYPGGGTEAFF | TGTGCCAGCAGTTACCCAGGGGGAGGCACTGAAGCTTTCTTT
NA | TRBJ2-3 | NA | TRBV25-1 | CASSQDHRGSTDTQYF | TGTGCCAGCAGCCAAGATCACCGGGGCAGCACAGATACGCAGTATTTT
NA | TRBJ1-4 | many | TRBV20-1 | CSAFINEKLFF | TGCAGTGCTTTCATTAATGAAAAACTGTTTTTT
NA | TRBJ1-1 | many | TRBV10-3 | CATRHQEGMNTEAFF | TGTGCCACCAGGCACCAGGAGGGAATGAACACTGAAGCTTTCTTT
NA | TRBJ2-2 | NA | TRBV4-1 | CASSQRSAGGELFF | TGCGCCAGCAGCCAGAGATCAGCCGGAGGGGAGCTGTTTTTT
NA | TRBJ1-4 | few | TRBV6-1 | CASVEGGREKLFF | TGTGCCAGCGTCGAGGGGGGCCGGGAAAAACTGTTTTTT
NA | TRBJ1-2 | NA | TRBV9 | CASSVGGGRMGYNF | TGTGCCAGCAGCGTGGGTGGGGGGCGTATGGGCTACAACTTC
TRBD2 | TRBJ2-5 | few | TRBV6-5 | CASRQSGRRSETQYF | TGTGCCAGCAGACAAAGCGGGAGACGTTCGGAGACCCAGTACTTC
NA | TRBJ2-1 | NA | TRBV7-8 | CASSHRLRAEQFF | TGTGCCAGCAGCCACAGACTAAGAGCAGAGCAGTTCTTC
NA | TRBJ1-5 | few | TRBV12-3/TRBV12-4 | CASSLRGAGQPQHF | TGTGCCAGCAGTTTGCGGGGGGCTGGTCAGCCCCAGCATTTT
NA | TRBJ2-5 | many | TRBV9 | CASSVGLPTRGQETQYF | TGTGCCAGCAGCGTAGGACTACCCACGAGGGGGCAAGAGACCCAGTACTTC
NA | TRBJ2-7 | NA | TRBV28 | CASSIRFDEQYF | TGTGCCAGCAGCATAAGGTTTGACGAGCAGTACTTC
TRBD2 | TRBJ2-7 | few | TRBV5-1 | CASSLVVTAGGEQYF | TGCGCCAGCAGCTTGGTGGTCACAGCGGGAGGAGAGCAGTACTTC